This TCR beta chain was sequenced for a study of chronic HIV infection and antiretroviral therapy. The CDR3 sequence is 14 residues long. Germline CDR1 reads SQVTM; CDR2 reads ANQGSEA. V was pared by 2 bases and J by 0 bases, with 5 bases between. MiXCR, applied by TCRdb to the 5' RACE reads, yields one record per CDR3 protein. The sample holds some 43,000 distinct CDR3 sequences, about a fifth seen once. This chain joins TRBV29-1 and TRBJ2-6, with D hard to call. Sequences were obtained from peripheral blood. The sequence derives from an adult who had HIV and had not received antiretroviral therapy, or was an uninfected healthy control (not recorded which). The CDR3 region is CSVESVSGANVLTF. The CDR3 DNA is TGCAGCGTTGAATCAGTCTCTGGGGCCAACGTCCTGACTTTC.